This T cell receptor beta chain was sequenced during a study of cytomegalovirus exposure and HLA in healthy donors. Points from the study as a whole: Being productive about 87% or about 30% of the time was typical of most TCR beta V segments in an earlier analysis. According to a later analysis, donors in an Asian-associated ancestry cluster reportedly had fewer N-insertions than the approximately 670-donor mean.

Germline V gene lookup returns CDR1 MDHEN and CDR2 SYDVKM. The V gene lost 5 bases and the J gene lost 4 bases, with 17 bases spanning the gap. This CDR3 has 15 residues. A few counts support this clone. The antigen is unknown. This PCR relied on a set of 60 Vbeta primers and 13 Jbeta primers. Produced via immunoSEQ multiplex PCR; TCRdb's table is partial and in-frame only. The profile shows some 200,000 clones, over 75% of them singletons. The receptor's source is a girl aged 2-10 years in good health and CMV-seronegative. V usage is TRBV28 and J usage is TRBJ1-2; D is perhaps TRBD1 (6 bases). Sequenced material: PBMCs. The CDR3 sequence is CASSLPRTESYGYTF. As DNA, the CDR3 is TGTGCCAGCAGTCTCCCCCGGACAGAGAGCTATGGCTACACCTTC.